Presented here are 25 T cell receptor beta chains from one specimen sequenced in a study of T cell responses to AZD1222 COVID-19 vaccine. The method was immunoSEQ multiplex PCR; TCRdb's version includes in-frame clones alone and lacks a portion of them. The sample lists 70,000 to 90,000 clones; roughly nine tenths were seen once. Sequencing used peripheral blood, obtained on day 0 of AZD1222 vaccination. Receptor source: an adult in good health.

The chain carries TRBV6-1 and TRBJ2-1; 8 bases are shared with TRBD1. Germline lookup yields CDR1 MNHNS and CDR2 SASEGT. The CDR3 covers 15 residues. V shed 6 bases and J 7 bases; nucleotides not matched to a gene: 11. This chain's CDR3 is CASRPGTGRGNEQFF. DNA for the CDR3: TGTGCCAGCAGGCCCGGGACAGGACGAGGAAATGAGCAGTTCTTC.

As DNA, the CDR3 is TGTGCCAGCTCATCCGGACAGGGGGGGATGAACACTGAAGCTTTCTTT. The encoded protein is CASSSGQGGMNTEAFF. The chain employs TRBV18 and TRBJ1-1, with 10 bases fitting TRBD1. V lost 5 bases to trimming and J lost 0 bases; unmatched junction nucleotides: 6. Germline V gene lookup returns CDR1 KGHSH and CDR2 LQKENI. This CDR3 spans 16 amino acids. Full variable domain (rest looked up from reference TRBV18 and TRBJ1-1): NAGVMQNPRHLVRRRGQEARLRCSPMKGHSHVYWYRQLPEEGLKFMVYLQKENIIDESGMPKERFSAEFPKEGPSILRIQQVVRGDSAAYFCASSSGQGGMNTEAFFGQGTRLTVV.

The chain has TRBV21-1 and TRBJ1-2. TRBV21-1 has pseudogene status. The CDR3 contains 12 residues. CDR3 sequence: CASSKETYGYTF. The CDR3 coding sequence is TGTGCCAGCAGCAAAGAGACTTATGGCTACACCTTC.

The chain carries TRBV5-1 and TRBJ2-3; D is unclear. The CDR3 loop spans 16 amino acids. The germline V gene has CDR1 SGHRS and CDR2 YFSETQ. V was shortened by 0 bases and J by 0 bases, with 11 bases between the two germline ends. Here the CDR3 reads CASSLAIGGSTDTQYF. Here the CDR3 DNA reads TGCGCCAGCAGCTTGGCCATAGGCGGAAGCACAGATACGCAGTATTTT.

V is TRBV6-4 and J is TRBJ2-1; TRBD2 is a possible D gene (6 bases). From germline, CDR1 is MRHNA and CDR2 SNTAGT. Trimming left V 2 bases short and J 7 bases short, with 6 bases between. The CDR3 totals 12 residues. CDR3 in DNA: TGTGCCAGCAGTGACGGAGGGAATGAGCAGTTCTTC. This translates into CASSDGGNEQFF.

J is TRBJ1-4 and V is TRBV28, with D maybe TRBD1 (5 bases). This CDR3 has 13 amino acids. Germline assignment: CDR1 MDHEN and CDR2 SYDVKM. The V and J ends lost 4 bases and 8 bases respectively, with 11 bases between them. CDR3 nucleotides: TGTGCCAGCAGTTCCCAGCCAGGGGAAAAACTGTTTTTT. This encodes CASSSQPGEKLFF.

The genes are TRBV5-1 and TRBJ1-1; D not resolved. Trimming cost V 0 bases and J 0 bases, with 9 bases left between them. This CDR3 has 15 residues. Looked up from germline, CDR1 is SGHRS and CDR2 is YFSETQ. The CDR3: CASSLGVYMNTEAFF. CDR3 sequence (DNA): TGCGCCAGCAGCTTGGGGGTTTATATGAACACTGAAGCTTTCTTT.

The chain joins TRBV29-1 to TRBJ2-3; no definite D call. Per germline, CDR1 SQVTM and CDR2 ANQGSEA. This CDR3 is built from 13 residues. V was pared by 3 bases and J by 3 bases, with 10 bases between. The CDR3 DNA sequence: TGCAGCGTTGAGGCTACTACAACAGATACGCAGTATTTT. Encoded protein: CSVEATTTDTQYF.

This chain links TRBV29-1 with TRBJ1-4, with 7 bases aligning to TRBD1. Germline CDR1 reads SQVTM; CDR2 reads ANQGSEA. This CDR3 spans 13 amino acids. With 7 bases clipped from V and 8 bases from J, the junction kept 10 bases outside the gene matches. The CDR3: CSGGGQPGEKLFF. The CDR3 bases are TGCAGCGGGGGGGGACAGCCAGGCGAAAAACTGTTTTTT. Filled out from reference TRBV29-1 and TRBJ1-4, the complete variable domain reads SAVISQKPSRDICQRGTSLTIQCQVDSQVTMMFWYRQQPGQSLTLIATANQGSEATYESGFVIDKFPISRPNLTFSTLTVSNMSPEDSSIYLCSGGGQPGEKLFFGSGTQLSVL.

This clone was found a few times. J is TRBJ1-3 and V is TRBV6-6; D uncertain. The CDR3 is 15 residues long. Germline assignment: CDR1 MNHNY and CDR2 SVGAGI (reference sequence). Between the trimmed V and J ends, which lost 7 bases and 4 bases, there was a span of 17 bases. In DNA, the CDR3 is TGTGCCAGCACGCCCACCGCGGGCGCCGGAAACACCATATATTTT. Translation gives CASTPTAGAGNTIYF.

The CDR3 bases are TGTGCCAGCAGCGTTCTGGGGGAGGCCCAGTACTTC. This codes for CASSVLGEAQYF. The rearrangement joins TRBV9 to TRBJ2-5, with D tentatively TRBD2 (6 bases). The germline gives CDR1 SGDLS, CDR2 YYNGEE. Trimming stripped 2 bases from V and 9 bases from J, with 11 bases between. The CDR3 consists of 12 residues.

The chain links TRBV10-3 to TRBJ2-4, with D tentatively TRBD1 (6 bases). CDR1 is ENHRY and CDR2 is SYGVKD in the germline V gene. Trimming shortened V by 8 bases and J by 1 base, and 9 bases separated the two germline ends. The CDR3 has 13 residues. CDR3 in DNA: TGTGCCATCGGGCAGGGGGCCAAAAACATTCAGTACTTC. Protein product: CAIGQGAKNIQYF.

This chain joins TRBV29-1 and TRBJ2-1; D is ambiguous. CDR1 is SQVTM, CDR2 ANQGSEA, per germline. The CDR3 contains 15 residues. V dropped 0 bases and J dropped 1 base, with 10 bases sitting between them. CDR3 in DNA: TGCAGCGTTGAAGATCCGAACGGGTCCTACAATGAGCAGTTCTTC. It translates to CSVEDPNGSYNEQFF.

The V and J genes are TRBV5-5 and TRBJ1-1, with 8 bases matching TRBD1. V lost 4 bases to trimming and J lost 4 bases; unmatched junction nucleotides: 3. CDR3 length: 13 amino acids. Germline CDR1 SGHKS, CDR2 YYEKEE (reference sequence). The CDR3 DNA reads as TGTGCCAGCAGCCAGGACAGGGTCACTGAAGCTTTCTTT. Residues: CASSQDRVTEAFF.

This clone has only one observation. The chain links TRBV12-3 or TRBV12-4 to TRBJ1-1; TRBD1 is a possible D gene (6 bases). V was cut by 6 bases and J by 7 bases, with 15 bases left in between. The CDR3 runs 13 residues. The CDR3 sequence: CASSRTQGFEAFF. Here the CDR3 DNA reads TGTGCCAGCAGCCGGACACAGGGATTTGAAGCTTTCTTT.

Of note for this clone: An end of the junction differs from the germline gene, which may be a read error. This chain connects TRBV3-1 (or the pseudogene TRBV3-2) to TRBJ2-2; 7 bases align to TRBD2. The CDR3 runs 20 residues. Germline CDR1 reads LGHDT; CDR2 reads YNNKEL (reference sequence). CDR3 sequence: CVSSQESLNRWEGSTGELFF. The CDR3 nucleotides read TGTGTCAGCAGCCAGGAGTCCCTAAACCGATGGGAGGGGTCGACCGGGGAGCTGTTTTTT.

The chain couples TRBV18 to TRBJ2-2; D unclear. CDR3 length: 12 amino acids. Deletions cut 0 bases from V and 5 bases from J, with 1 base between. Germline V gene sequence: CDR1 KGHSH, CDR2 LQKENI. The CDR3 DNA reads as TGTGCCAGCTCACCACCTACCGGGGAGCTGTTTTTT. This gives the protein CASSPPTGELFF.

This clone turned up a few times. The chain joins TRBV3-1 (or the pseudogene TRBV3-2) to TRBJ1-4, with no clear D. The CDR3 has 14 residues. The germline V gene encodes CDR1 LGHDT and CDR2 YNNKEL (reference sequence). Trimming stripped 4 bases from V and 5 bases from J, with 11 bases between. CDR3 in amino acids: CASSRRTENEKLFF. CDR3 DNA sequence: TGTGCCAGCAGCCGTCGGACTGAGAATGAAAAACTGTTTTTT.

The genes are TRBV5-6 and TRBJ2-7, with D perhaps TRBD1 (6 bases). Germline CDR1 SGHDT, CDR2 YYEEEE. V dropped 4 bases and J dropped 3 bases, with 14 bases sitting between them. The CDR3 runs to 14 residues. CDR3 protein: CASSKKRTDYEQYF. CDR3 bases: TGTGCCAGCAGCAAAAAGCGGACAGACTACGAGCAGTACTTC.

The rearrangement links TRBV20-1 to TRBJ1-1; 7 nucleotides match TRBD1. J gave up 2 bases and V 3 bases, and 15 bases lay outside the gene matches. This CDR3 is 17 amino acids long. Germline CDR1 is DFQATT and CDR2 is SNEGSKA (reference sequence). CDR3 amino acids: CSASANPFGTANTEAFF. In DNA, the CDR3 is TGCAGTGCTAGTGCTAATCCCTTTGGGACAGCAAACACTGAAGCTTTCTTT.

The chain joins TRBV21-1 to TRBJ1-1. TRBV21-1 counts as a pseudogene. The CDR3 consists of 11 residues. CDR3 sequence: CASRGNTEAFF. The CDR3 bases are TGTGCCAGCAGGGGGAACACTGAAGCTTTCTTT.

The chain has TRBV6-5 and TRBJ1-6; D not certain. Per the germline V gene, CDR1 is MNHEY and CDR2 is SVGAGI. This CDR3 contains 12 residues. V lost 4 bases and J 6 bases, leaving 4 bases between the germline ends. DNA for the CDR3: TGTGCCAGCAGTTTCGGTAATTCACCCCTCCACTTT. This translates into CASSFGNSPLHF.

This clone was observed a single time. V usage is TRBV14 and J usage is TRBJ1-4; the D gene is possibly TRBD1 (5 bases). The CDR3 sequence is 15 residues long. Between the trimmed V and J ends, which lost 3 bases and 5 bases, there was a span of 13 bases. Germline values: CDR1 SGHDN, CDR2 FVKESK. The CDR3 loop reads CASSQRGAGNEKLFF. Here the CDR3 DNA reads TGTGCCAGCAGCCAGCGAGGGGCTGGGAATGAAAAACTGTTTTTT.

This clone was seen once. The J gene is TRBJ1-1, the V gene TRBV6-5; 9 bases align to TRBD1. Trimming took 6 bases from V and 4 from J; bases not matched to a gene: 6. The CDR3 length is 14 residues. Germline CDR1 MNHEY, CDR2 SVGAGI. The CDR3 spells CASSAGTGFTEAFF. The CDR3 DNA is TGTGCCAGCAGCGCCGGGACAGGGTTCACTGAAGCTTTCTTT.

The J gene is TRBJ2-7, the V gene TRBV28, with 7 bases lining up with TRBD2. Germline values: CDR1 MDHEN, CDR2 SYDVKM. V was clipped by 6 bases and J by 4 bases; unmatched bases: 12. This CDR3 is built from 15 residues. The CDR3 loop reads CASSQRLASQYEQYF. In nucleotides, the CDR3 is TGTGCCAGCAGCCAGAGACTAGCCTCTCAATACGAGCAGTACTTC. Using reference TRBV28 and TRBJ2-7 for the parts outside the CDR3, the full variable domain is DVKVTQSSRYLVKRTGEKVFLECVQDMDHENMFWYRQDPGLGLRLIYFSYDVKMKEKGDIPEGYSVSREKKERFSLILESASTNQTSMYLCASSQRLASQYEQYFGPGTRLTVT.